Detailed here is one T cell receptor (beta chain). Its antigen is unknown. Base qualities were left out, and no much larger clone turns up one base away. The study evaluated CTLA-4 blockade (ipilimumab) given together with focal radiation therapy in patients who had chemo-refractory metastatic non-small-cell lung cancer. From the cysteine through the phenylalanine, the CDR3 covers 18 amino acids. Just the 54-base CDR3 DNA is kept, in frame starting at base 1. At the junction V is shortened by 1 base and J by 8 bases; bases outside the gene matches: 16. The germline V gene specifies SGHRS as CDR1 and YFSETQ as CDR2. This entry comes from a study of radiotherapy plus CTLA-4 blockade in lung cancer (dated by TCRdb to the late 2010s). Context from the whole study: Among enrolled patients, roughly 20% had an objective response and approximately 30% reached disease control. Study-wide findings and limitations: After treatment with radiotherapy and ipilimumab, TCR clones that originated in tumors expanded in peripheral blood. Increased serum interferon-beta after radiation, together with early dynamic changes in blood T cell clones, were reported to be the strongest predictors of response.

Libraries came from the immunoSEQ multiplex PCR assay. As stored in TCRdb, this immuneACCESS dataset retains in-frame rearrangements with V and J assigned. A fraction of the clones does not appear; measured against another copy, unresolved V genes explain less than half of the discrepancy, and the remainder lacks a known reason. Recorded for this sample are roughly 100,000 clones; about four fifths of them occurred a single time. The top ten clones comprise over 20% of the sample. Recombination connected TRBV5-1 to TRBJ2-5; TRBD2 fits 11 bases in the junction. The sequencing used peripheral blood, collected from a patient treated with radiotherapy plus ipilimumab. The receptor's source is a human donor with non-small cell lung cancer that progressed on radiotherapy plus ipilimumab. CDR3 loop: CASSLIPISGRALGTQYF. The nucleotide sequence is TGCGCCAGCAGCTTGATACCTATTAGCGGGAGGGCCCTCGGCACCCAGTACTTC.